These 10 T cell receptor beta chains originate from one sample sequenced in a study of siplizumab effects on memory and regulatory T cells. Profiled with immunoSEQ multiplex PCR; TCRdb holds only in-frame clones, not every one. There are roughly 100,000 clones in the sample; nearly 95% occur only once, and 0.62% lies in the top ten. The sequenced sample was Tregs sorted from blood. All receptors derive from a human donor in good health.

CDR3 coding DNA: TGCGCCAGCAGGCCCGGGACAGCAAACTATGGCTACACCTTC. It is translated as CASRPGTANYGYTF. The rearrangement uses TRBV5-1 and TRBJ1-2; TRBD1 aligns across 7 bases. V gave up 5 bases and J gave up 2 bases; unmatched junction bases: 6. Germline V CDR1 and CDR2: SGHRS, YFSETQ. The CDR3 spans 14 residues.

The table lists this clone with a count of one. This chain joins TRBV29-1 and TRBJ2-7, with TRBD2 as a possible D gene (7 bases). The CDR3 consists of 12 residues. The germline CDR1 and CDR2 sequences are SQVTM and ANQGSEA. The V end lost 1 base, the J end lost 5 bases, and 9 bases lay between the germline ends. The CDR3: CSVEGGGDEQYF. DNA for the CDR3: TGCAGCGTTGAAGGAGGGGGGGACGAGCAGTACTTC.

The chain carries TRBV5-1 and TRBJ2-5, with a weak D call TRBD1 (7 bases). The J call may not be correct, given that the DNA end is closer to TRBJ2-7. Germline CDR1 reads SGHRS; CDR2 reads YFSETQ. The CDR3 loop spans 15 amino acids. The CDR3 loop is CASTYGQGGIYEQYF. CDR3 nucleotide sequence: TGCGCCAGCACCTACGGCCAGGGGGGCATCTACGAGCAGTACTTC.

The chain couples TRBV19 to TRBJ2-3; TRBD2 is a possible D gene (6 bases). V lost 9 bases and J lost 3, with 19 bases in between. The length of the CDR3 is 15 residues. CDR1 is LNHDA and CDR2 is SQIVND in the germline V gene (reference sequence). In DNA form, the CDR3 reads TGTGCCAGCGGTGTCACGGGACTGGGGACAGATACGCAGTATTTT. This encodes CASGVTGLGTDTQYF.

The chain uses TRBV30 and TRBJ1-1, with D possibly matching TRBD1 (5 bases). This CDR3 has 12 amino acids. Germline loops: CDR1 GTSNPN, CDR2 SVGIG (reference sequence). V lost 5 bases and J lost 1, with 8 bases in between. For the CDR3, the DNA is TGTGCCTGGGGAAGGGGGAACACTGAAGCTTTCTTT. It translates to CAWGRGNTEAFF.

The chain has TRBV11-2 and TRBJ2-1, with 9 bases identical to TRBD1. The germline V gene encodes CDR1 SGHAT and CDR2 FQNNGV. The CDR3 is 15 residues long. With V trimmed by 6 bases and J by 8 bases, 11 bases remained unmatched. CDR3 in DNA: TGTGCCAGCAGTCAACCGGGACAGGGTACCCATGAGCAGTTCTTC. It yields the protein CASSQPGQGTHEQFF.

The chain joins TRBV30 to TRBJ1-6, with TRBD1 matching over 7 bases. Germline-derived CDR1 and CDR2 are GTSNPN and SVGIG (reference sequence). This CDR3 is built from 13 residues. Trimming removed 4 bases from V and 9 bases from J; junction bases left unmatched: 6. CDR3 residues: CAWMVAGGSPLHF. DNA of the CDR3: TGTGCCTGGATGGTGGCAGGGGGTTCACCCCTCCACTTT.

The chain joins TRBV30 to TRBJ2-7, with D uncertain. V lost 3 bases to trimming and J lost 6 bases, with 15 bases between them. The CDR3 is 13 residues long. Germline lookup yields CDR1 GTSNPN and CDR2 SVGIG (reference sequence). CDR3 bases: TGTGCCTGGAGCGAGTCGGGTCTCGGCGAGCAGTACTTC. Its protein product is CAWSESGLGEQYF.

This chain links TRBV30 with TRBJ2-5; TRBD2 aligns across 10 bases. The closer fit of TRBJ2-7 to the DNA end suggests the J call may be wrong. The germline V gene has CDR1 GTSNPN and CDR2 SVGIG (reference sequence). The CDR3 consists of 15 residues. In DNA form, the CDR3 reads TGTGCCTGGCGCAGTACGGGACTAGCGACCTACGAGCAGTACTTC. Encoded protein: CAWRSTGLATYEQYF.

DNA of the CDR3: TGTGCCAGCACCCGCCGGGACAGGGATAATTCACCCCTCCACTTT. Translation: CASTRRDRDNSPLHF. The chain is built from TRBV6-1 and TRBJ1-6, with 9 bases lining up with TRBD1. The CDR3 loop spans 15 amino acids. V lost 7 bases to trimming and J lost 5 bases; unmatched junction nucleotides: 6. The germline gives CDR1 MNHNS, CDR2 SASEGT.